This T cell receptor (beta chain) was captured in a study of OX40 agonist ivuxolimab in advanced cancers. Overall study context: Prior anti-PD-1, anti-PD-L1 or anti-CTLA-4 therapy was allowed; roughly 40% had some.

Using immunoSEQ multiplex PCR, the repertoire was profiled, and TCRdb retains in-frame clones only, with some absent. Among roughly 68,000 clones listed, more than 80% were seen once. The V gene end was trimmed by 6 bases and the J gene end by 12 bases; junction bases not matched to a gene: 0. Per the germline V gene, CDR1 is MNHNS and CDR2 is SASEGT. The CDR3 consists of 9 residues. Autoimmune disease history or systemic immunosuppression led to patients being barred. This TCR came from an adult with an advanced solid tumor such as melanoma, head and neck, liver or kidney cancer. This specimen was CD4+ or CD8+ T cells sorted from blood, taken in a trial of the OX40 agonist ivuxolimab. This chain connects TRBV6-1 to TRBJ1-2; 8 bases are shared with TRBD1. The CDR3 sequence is CASRQGDTF. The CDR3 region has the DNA TGTGCCAGCAGACAGGGGGACACCTTC.